The 7 T cell receptor beta chains below were found in one sample sequenced in a study of T cell repertoires in cytomegalovirus infection. From the reads, TCRdb called clonotypes with MiXCR, one entry per CDR3 protein. The table lists about 900,000 distinct CDR3 sequences, about a third of them singletons. For these TCRs, the target antigens are not known. This specimen was cultured CD8+ T cells from PBMCs, taken from culture after CMV antigen stimulation. These receptors came from a human donor in good health (CMV status not recorded). Some clones in this sample may be carry-over from other donors' samples.

V usage is TRBV6-6 and J usage is TRBJ1-2; D is ambiguous. V was pared by 7 bases and J by 4 bases, with 16 bases between. Germline V gene lookup returns CDR1 MNHNY and CDR2 SVGAGI (reference sequence). The CDR3 sequence is 14 residues long. CDR3 amino acids: CASIRRAGVYGYTF. CDR3 coding DNA: TGTGCCAGCATCAGAAGGGCCGGGGTCTATGGCTACACCTTC.

CDR3 sequence: CASSLWVQGGDTQYF. The DNA for the CDR3 is TGTGCCAGCAGCTTATGGGTCCAGGGAGGGGATACGCAGTATTTT. The genes are TRBV11-2 and TRBJ2-3; 7 positions match TRBD2. In germline, CDR1 is SGHAT, CDR2 FQNNGV. The CDR3 covers 15 residues. The J segment lost 6 bases and the V segment lost 2 bases, leaving 8 bases of the junction unmatched.

V gene TRBV5-8 combines with J gene TRBJ1-1; tentative D call: TRBD1 (5 bases). Germline V lookup: CDR1 SGHTS, CDR2 YDEGEE. The CDR3 runs 13 residues. Trimming pared 3 bases from V and 4 bases from J, leaving 10 bases between. The CDR3 here is CASSWDPVTEAFF. The CDR3 DNA reads TGTGCCAGCAGCTGGGACCCGGTCACTGAAGCTTTCTTT.

This clonotype was recorded many times. The genes are TRBV24-1 and TRBJ1-5; possible D gene TRBD1, 6 bases. This CDR3 is built from 15 residues. Trimming removed 4 bases at V and 4 bases at J, with 13 bases between. CDR1 is KGHDR and CDR2 is SFDVKD in the germline V gene. The DNA for the CDR3 is TGTGCCACCAGTGAAGCAGGGACAATGAATCAGCCCCAGCATTTT. The encoded protein is CATSEAGTMNQPQHF.

V and J are TRBV19 and TRBJ2-2; no clear D gene. CDR3 length: 15 residues. Germline CDR1 is LNHDA and CDR2 is SQIVND (reference sequence). Trimming shortened V by 5 bases and J by 0 bases, and 10 bases separated the two germline ends. The DNA of the CDR3 is TGTGCCAGTAGTGACCAGATCGCGAACACCGGGGAGCTGTTTTTT. It translates to CASSDQIANTGELFF.

The rearrangement uses TRBV5-5 and TRBJ1-1; D gene unclear. The CDR3 contains 14 residues. V was pared by 2 bases and J by 9 bases, with 17 bases between. Germline-derived CDR1 and CDR2 are SGHKS and YYEKEE (reference sequence). DNA of the CDR3: TGTGCCAGCAGCTTCGGGAGCGACCCGGCAAAAGCTTTCTTT. It is translated as CASSFGSDPAKAFF.

Worth noting for this clonotype: Compared with germline, one end of the junction differs, possibly owing to a read error. The V gene is TRBV28, the J gene TRBJ1-5, with no clear D. Per germline, CDR1 MDHEN and CDR2 SYDVKM. The CDR3 extends over 15 amino acids. CDR3 in DNA: TGTGCCAACAGTTTAATTTATGTAGGCAATCAGCCCCAGCATTTT. It is translated as CANSLIYVGNQPQHF.